The 5 T cell receptor beta chains below all came from one sample that was sequenced in a study of blood T cell repertoires in COVID-19. Some clones are missing from TCRdb's copy, which holds only in-frame ones; the method was immunoSEQ multiplex PCR. The sample comprises under 95,000 clones, roughly 89% of which are singletons, and less than 6.5% rests with the top ten. Specimen: peripheral blood. These receptors all stem from a man aged 55 to 69 with acute or convalescent COVID-19.

The CDR3 DNA sequence: TGTGCCAGCAGCTCTGGACAGGGCGGCTATGGCTACACCTTC. Its translation: CASSSGQGGYGYTF. The genes are TRBV7-9 and TRBJ1-2, with TRBD1 matching 8 bases. The germline V gene encodes CDR1 SEHNR and CDR2 FQNEAQ (reference sequence). The V and J ends lost 4 bases and 4 bases, in that order; junction bases with no gene match: 5. This CDR3 is built from 14 residues.

The rearrangement uses TRBV2 and TRBJ2-1, with 10 bases fitting TRBD1. The CDR3 loop spans 16 amino acids. Germline V CDR1 and CDR2: SNHLY, FYNNEI. Losses at the gene ends were 7 bases for V and 5 bases for J; bases not matched to a gene: 11. CDR3 in amino acids: CASTPYRTGGDNEQFF. The CDR3 DNA reads as TGTGCCAGCACCCCTTATCGGACAGGGGGGGACAATGAGCAGTTCTTC.

This rearrangement joins TRBV9 to TRBJ1-2; D remains ambiguous. From germline, CDR1 is SGDLS and CDR2 YYNGEE. CDR3 length: 13 residues. The V and J ends lost 4 bases and 3 bases respectively, with 10 bases between them. CDR3 amino acids: CASSFSSHYGYTF. CDR3 nucleotides: TGTGCCAGCAGCTTTTCCTCCCACTATGGCTACACCTTC.

This chain links TRBV7-9 with TRBJ2-5; 9 nucleotides line up with TRBD1. Trimming removed 4 bases from V and 4 bases from J; junction bases left unmatched: 7. CDR1 is SEHNR and CDR2 is FQNEAQ in the germline V gene (reference sequence). The CDR3 contains 15 residues. The CDR3 bases are TGTGCCAGCAGCTCTCCGGGACAGGGTGGAGAGACCCAGTACTTC. As protein: CASSSPGQGGETQYF.

In regard to this clone: The same CDR3 arises from other DNA sequences in this sample as well. The chain combines TRBV13 with TRBJ1-1, with 8 bases that match TRBD1. The germline V gene has CDR1 PRHDT and CDR2 FYEKMQ (reference sequence). This CDR3 is built from 12 residues. After removal of 5 bases from V and 5 bases from J, the junction contained 1 base not matched to a gene. CDR3 sequence: CASSNRGTEAFF. For the CDR3, the DNA is TGTGCCAGCAGCAACAGGGGGACTGAAGCTTTCTTT.